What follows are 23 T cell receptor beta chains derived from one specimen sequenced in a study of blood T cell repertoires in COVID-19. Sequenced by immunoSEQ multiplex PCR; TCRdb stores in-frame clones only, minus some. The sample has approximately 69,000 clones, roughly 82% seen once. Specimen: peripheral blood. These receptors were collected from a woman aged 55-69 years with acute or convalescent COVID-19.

CDR3 DNA sequence: TGTGCCACCAGATCTCGGGGAGGGAACACCGGGGAGCTGTTTTTT. It encodes CATRSRGGNTGELFF. The chain links TRBV24-1 to TRBJ2-2; the D gene is possibly TRBD2 (6 bases). V lost 7 bases to trimming and J lost 1 base, with 12 bases between them. Germline assignment: CDR1 KGHDR and CDR2 SFDVKD. The CDR3 extends over 15 amino acids.

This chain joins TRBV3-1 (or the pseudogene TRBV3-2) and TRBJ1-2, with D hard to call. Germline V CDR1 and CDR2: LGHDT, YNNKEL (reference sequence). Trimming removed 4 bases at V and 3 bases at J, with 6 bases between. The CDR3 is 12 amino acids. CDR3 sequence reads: CASSPGYYGYTF. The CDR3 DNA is TGTGCCAGCAGCCCAGGCTACTATGGCTACACCTTC.

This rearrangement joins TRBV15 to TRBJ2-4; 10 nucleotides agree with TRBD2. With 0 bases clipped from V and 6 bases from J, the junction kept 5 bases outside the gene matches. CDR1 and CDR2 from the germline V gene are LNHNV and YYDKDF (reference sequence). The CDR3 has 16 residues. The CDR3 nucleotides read TGTGCCACCAGCAGAGAGTTAGCGGGAGGCCTAAACATTCAGTACTTC. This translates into CATSRELAGGLNIQYF. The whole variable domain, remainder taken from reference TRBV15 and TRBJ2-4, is DAMVIQNPRYQVTQFGKPVTLSCSQTLNHNVMYWYQQKSSQAPKLLFHYYDKDFNNEADTPDNFQSRRPNTSFCFLDIRSPGLGDTAMYLCATSRELAGGLNIQYFGAGTRLSVL.

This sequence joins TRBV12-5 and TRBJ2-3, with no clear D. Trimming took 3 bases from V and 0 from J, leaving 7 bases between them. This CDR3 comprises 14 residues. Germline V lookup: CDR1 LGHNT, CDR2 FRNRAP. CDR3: CASGLLTSTDTQYF. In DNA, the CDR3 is TGTGCTAGTGGTTTACTGACTAGCACAGATACGCAGTATTTT. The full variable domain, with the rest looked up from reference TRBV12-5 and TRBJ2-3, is DARVTQTPRHKVTEMGQEVTMRCQPILGHNTVFWYRQTMMQGLELLAYFRNRAPLDDSGMPKDRFSAEMPDATLATLKIQPSEPRDSAVYFCASGLLTSTDTQYFGPGTRLTVL.

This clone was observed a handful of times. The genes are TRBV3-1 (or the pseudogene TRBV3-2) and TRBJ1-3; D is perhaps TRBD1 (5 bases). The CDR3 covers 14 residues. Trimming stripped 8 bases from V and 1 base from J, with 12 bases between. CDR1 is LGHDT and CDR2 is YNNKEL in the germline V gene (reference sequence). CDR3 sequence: CASYAAGSGNTIYF. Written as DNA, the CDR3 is TGTGCCAGCTACGCCGCAGGGTCTGGAAACACCATATATTTT.

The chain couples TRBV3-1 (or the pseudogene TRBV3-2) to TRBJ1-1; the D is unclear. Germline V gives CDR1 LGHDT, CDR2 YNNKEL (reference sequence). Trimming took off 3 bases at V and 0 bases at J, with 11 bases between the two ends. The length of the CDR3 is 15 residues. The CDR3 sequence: CASSHAAAVNTEAFF. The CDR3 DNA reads TGTGCCAGCAGCCACGCGGCTGCCGTGAACACTGAAGCTTTCTTT.

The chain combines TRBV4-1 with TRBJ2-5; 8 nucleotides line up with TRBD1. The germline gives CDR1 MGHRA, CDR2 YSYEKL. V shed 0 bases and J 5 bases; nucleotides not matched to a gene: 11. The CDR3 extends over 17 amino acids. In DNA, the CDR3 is TGCGCCAGCAGCCAAGATAGGCAGGGGGCACGAAGGGAGACCCAGTACTTC. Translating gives CASSQDRQGARRETQYF.

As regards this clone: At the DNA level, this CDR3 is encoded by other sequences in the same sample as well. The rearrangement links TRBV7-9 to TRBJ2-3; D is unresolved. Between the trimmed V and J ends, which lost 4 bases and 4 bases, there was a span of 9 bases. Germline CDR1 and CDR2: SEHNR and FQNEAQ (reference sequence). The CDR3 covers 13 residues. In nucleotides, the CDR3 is TGTGCCAGCAGCTCCAGAGGCCCAGATACGCAGTATTTT. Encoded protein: CASSSRGPDTQYF.

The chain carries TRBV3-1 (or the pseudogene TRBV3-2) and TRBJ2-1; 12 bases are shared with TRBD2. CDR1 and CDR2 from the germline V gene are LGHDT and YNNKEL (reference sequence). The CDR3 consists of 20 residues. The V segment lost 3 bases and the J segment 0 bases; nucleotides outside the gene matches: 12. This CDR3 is CASSHRRGGTSGSSYNEQFF. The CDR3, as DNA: TGTGCCAGCAGCCATCGGAGGGGGGGGACTAGCGGGTCCTCCTACAATGAGCAGTTCTTC.

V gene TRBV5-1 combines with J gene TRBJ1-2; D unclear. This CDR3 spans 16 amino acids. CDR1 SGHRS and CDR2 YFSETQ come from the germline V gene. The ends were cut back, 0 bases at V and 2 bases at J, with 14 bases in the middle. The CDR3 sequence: CASSLGPGEINYGYTF. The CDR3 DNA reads TGCGCCAGCAGCTTGGGGCCGGGAGAAATCAACTATGGCTACACCTTC. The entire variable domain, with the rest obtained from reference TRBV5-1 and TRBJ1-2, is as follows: KAGVTQTPRYLIKTRGQQVTLSCSPISGHRSVSWYQQTPGQGLQFLFEYFSETQRNKGNFPGRFSGRQFSNSRSEMNVSTLELGDSALYLCASSLGPGEINYGYTFGSGTRLTVV.

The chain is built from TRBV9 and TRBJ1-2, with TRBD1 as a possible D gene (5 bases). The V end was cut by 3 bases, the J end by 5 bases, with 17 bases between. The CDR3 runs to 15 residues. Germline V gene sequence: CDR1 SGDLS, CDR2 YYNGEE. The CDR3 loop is CASSDLSSGSYGYTF. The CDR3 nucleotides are TGTGCCAGCAGCGACTTATCGTCAGGGTCTTATGGCTACACCTTC.

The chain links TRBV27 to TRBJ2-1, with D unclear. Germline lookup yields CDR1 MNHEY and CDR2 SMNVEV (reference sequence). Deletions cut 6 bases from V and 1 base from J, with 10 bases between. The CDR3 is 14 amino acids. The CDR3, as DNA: TGTGCCAGCAGCCGAGGTCGGTCCTACAATGAGCAGTTCTTC. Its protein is CASSRGRSYNEQFF.

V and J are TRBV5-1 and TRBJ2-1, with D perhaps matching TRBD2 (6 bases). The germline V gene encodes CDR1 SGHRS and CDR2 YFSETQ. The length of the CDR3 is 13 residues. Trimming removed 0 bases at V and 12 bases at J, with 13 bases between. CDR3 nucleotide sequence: TGCGCCAGCAGCTTGGATACTAGCTTTGGGCAGTTCTTC. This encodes CASSLDTSFGQFF.

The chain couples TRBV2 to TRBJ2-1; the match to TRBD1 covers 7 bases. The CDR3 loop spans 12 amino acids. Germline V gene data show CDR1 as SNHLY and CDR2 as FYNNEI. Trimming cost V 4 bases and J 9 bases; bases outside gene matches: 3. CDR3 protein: CASSGGGGEQFF. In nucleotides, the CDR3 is TGTGCCAGCAGTGGAGGGGGCGGTGAGCAGTTCTTC. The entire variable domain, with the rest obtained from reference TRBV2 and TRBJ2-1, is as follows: EPEVTQTPSHQVTQMGQEVILRCVPISNHLYFYWYRQILGQKVEFLVSFYNNEISEKSEIFDDQFSVERPDGSNFTLKIRSTKLEDSAMYFCASSGGGGEQFFGPGTRLTVL.

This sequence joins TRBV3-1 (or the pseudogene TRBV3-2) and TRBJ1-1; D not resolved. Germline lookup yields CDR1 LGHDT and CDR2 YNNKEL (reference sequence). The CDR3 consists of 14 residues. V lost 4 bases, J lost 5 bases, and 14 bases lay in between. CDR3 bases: TGTGCCAGCAGCCGCTTTGGCGGGGAAACTGAAGCTTTCTTT. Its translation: CASSRFGGETEAFF.

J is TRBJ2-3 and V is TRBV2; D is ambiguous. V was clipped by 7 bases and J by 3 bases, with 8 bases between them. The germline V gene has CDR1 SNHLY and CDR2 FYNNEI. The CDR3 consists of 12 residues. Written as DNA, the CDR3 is TGTGCCAGCACTGCTCGGACAGATACGCAGTATTTT. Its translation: CASTARTDTQYF.

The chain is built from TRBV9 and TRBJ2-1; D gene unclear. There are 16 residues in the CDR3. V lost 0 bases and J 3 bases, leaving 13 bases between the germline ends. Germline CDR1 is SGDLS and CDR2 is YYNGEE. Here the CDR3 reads CASSVDFAANYNEQFF. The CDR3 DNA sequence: TGTGCCAGCAGCGTAGATTTTGCGGCGAACTACAATGAGCAGTTCTTC.

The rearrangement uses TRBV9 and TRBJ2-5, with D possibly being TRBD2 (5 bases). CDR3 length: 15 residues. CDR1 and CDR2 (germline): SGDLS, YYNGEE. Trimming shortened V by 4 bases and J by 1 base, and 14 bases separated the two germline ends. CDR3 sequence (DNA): TGTGCCAGCAGCCGGTCCGGACTGATCCAAGAGACCCAGTACTTC. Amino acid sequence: CASSRSGLIQETQYF.

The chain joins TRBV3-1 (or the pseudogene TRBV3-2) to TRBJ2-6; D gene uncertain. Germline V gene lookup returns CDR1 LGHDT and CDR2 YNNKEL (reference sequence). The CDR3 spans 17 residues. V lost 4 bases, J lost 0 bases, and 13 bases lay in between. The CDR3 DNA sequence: TGTGCCAGCAGCCCCCAACACAGTAGCTCTGGGGCCAACGTCCTGACTTTC. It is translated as CASSPQHSSSGANVLTF.

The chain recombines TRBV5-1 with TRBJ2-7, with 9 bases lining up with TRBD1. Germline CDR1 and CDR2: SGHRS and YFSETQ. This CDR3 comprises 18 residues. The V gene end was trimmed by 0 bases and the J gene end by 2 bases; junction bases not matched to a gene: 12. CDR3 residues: CASSLGTRDRVATYEQYF. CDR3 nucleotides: TGCGCCAGCAGCTTGGGCACGAGGGACAGGGTCGCCACCTACGAGCAGTACTTC.

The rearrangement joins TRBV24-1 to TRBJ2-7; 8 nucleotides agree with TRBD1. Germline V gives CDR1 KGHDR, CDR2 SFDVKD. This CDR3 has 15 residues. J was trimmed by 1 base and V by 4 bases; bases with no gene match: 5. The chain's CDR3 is CATSDTGTGSYEQYF. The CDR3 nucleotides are TGTGCCACCAGTGACACCGGGACAGGATCCTACGAGCAGTACTTC.

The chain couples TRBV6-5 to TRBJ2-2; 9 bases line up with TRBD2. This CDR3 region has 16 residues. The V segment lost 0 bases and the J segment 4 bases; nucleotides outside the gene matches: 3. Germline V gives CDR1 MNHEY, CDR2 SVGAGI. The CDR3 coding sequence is TGTGCCAGCAGTTACTCAGGCGGGGGGGCCACCGGGGAGCTGTTTTTT. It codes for CASSYSGGGATGELFF.

CDR3 region: CASSPGQGASNQPQHF. For the CDR3, the DNA is TGTGCCAGCTCACCAGGACAGGGGGCGAGCAATCAGCCCCAGCATTTT. V and J are TRBV18 and TRBJ1-5; the match to TRBD1 covers 11 bases. After removal of 2 bases from V and 1 base from J, the junction contained 1 base not matched to a gene. Germline V gene lookup returns CDR1 KGHSH and CDR2 LQKENI. The CDR3 has 16 amino acids. Combining the CDR3 with reference TRBV18 and TRBJ1-5 gives the whole variable domain NAGVMQNPRHLVRRRGQEARLRCSPMKGHSHVYWYRQLPEEGLKFMVYLQKENIIDESGMPKERFSAEFPKEGPSILRIQQVVRGDSAAYFCASSPGQGASNQPQHFGDGTRLSIL.